This passage covers 22 T cell receptor beta chains from one sample sequenced in a study of T cells expressing NK-cell markers. TCRdb re-called the 5' RACE reads and gives one entry per CDR3 protein, without DNA. There are about 260,000 distinct CDR3 sequences in the sample, with approximately 0.41% held by the top ten. Specimen: blood T cells: a sorted CD56 or NKG2C T cell subset, CD4+ or CD8+ T cells, or bulk PBMC T cells (not recorded which). These receptors were collected from a man younger than 35 in good health.

V and J are TRBV12-3 or TRBV12-4 and TRBJ2-1; the TCRdb D gene call, TRBD2, has no DNA to confirm it. The CDR3 has 13 amino acids. CDR3 sequence: CASRAGTPAEQFF.

The rearrangement links TRBV5-1 to TRBJ2-3; TCRdb's D gene call, TRBD2, goes unchecked for lack of DNA. The germline V gene has CDR1 SGHRS and CDR2 YFSETQ. The CDR3 is made up of 16 amino acids. The CDR3 spells CASSLVQRGRADTQYF.

The J gene is TRBJ2-3, the V gene TRBV2; TCRdb indicates TRBD1, and absent DNA this call remains unverified. This CDR3 is 15 amino acids long. CDR1 and CDR2 (germline): SNHLY, FYNNEI. The CDR3 loop reads CASSVEGMGTDTQYF.

The genes are TRBV4-3 and TRBJ2-1; the D gene TCRdb calls, TRBD1, cannot be checked with no DNA. From germline, CDR1 is LGHNA and CDR2 YSLEER. This CDR3 has 12 residues. This CDR3 reads CASSHDGGEQFF.

The chain uses TRBV20-1 and TRBJ1-4. Germline CDR1 reads DFQATT; CDR2 reads SNEGSKA (reference sequence). The CDR3 extends over 14 amino acids. The CDR3 region is CSASRGREGEKLFF.

This sequence joins TRBV20-1 and TRBJ2-5; checking the TCRdb D call of TRBD1 is not possible without DNA. From germline, CDR1 is DFQATT and CDR2 SNEGSKA (reference sequence). This CDR3 is built from 12 residues. CDR3 region: CSARTGPGTQYF.

The CDR3 is CASSYQGGGYTF. V is TRBV6-6 and J is TRBJ1-2; with no DNA, the TCRdb D assignment of TRBD1 cannot be verified. CDR1 and CDR2 from the germline V gene are MNHNY and SVGAGI (reference sequence). The CDR3 totals 12 residues.

The V call is TRBV5-4, the J call TRBJ2-1; the TRBD2 assignment by TCRdb is unverifiable without DNA. Per germline, CDR1 SGHNT and CDR2 YYREEE (reference sequence). This CDR3 region has 15 residues. The CDR3: CASSGRGTRVGEQFF.

This chain joins TRBV19 and TRBJ2-2; the D call from TCRdb, TRBD2, cannot be confirmed without DNA. Germline assignment: CDR1 LNHDA and CDR2 SQIVND (reference sequence). The CDR3 is made up of 14 amino acids. The CDR3 loop is CGATSRGNTGELFF. Combining the CDR3 with reference TRBV19 and TRBJ2-2 gives the whole variable domain DGGITQSPKYLFRKEGQNVTLSCEQNLNHDAMYWYRQDPGQGLRLIYYSQIVNDFQKGDIAEGYSVSREKKESFPLTVTSAQKNPTAFYLCGATSRGNTGELFFGEGSRLTVL.

J is TRBJ2-2 and V is TRBV11-2. The CDR3 is made up of 14 amino acids. The germline CDR1 and CDR2 sequences are SGHAT and FQNNGV. The chain's CDR3 is CASSLVKPRGELFF.

The chain links TRBV6-5 to TRBJ1-4; there is no DNA to check the TCRdb D call of TRBD1. The CDR3 sequence is 13 residues long. The germline V gene has CDR1 MNHEY and CDR2 SVGAGI. Here the CDR3 reads CASSYGGDEKLFF.

The chain uses TRBV15 and TRBJ2-7. The CDR3 runs to 12 residues. Germline values: CDR1 LNHNV, CDR2 YYDKDF (reference sequence). CDR3 loop: CATSRENREQYF. Complete variable domain (other parts from reference TRBV15 and TRBJ2-7): DAMVIQNPRYQVTQFGKPVTLSCSQTLNHNVMYWYQQKSSQAPKLLFHYYDKDFNNEADTPDNFQSRRPNTSFCFLDIRSPGLGDTAMYLCATSRENREQYFGPGTRLTVT.

The gene calls are TRBV7-8 and TRBJ2-1; the D call from TCRdb, TRBD1, cannot be confirmed without DNA. This CDR3 has 16 residues. The germline V gene has CDR1 SGHVS and CDR2 FQNEAQ. This CDR3 reads CASSTDRDRAGDEQFF.

The V gene is TRBV20-1, the J gene TRBJ1-4. Germline lookup yields CDR1 DFQATT and CDR2 SNEGSKA (reference sequence). This CDR3 is built from 13 residues. CDR3 sequence: CSAGLGTNEKLFF.

J is TRBJ2-2 and V is TRBV18. Germline loops: CDR1 KGHSH, CDR2 LQKENI. This CDR3 is built from 14 residues. The CDR3 reads CASSPARNTGELFF. Filled out from reference TRBV18 and TRBJ2-2, the complete variable domain reads NAGVMQNPRHLVRRRGQEARLRCSPMKGHSHVYWYRQLPEEGLKFMVYLQKENIIDESGMPKERFSAEFPKEGPSILRIQQVVRGDSAAYFCASSPARNTGELFFGEGSRLTVL.

The chain employs TRBV7-9 and TRBJ2-3. The CDR3 sequence is 14 residues long. CDR1 and CDR2 from the germline V gene are SEHNR and FQNEAQ (reference sequence). CDR3 in amino acids: CASSLGIDTDTQYF. Based on the CDR3 plus reference TRBV7-9 and TRBJ2-3, the full variable domain is DTGVSQNPRHKITKRGQNVTFRCDPISEHNRLYWYRQTLGQGPEFLTYFQNEAQLEKSRLLSDRFSAERPKGSFSTLEIQRTEQGDSAMYLCASSLGIDTDTQYFGPGTRLTVL.

The V call is TRBV20-1, the J call TRBJ2-1; the TRBD2 assignment by TCRdb is unverifiable without DNA. From germline, CDR1 is DFQATT and CDR2 SNEGSKA (reference sequence). This CDR3 is 16 amino acids long. CDR3 protein: CSASTLRVSMKNEQFF.

V usage is TRBV12-3 or TRBV12-4 and J usage is TRBJ1-6; as DNA is missing, the TRBD1 call by TCRdb cannot be tested. This CDR3 region has 14 residues. The CDR3 sequence: CASIQGTDNSPLHF.

V usage is TRBV20-1 and J usage is TRBJ2-1; TCRdb's assignment of TRBD2 cannot be checked, as there is no DNA. CDR3 length: 15 residues. Germline assignment: CDR1 DFQATT and CDR2 SNEGSKA (reference sequence). The CDR3: CSARVTGLAYNEQFF.

The chain uses TRBV7-2 and TRBJ2-7; lacking DNA, the TRBD1 call made by TCRdb goes unchecked. The CDR3 length is 14 residues. Per germline, CDR1 SGHTA and CDR2 FQGNSA. The CDR3 spells CASSLGQVSYEQYF.

The chain is built from TRBV20-1 and TRBJ1-2; the D call of TRBD1 rests on TCRdb alone, since no DNA is present to check it. CDR1 is DFQATT and CDR2 is SNEGSKA in the germline V gene (reference sequence). There are 13 residues in the CDR3. CDR3 loop: CSARDDRGRGYTF.

V is TRBV29-1 and J is TRBJ2-2; TCRdb designates TRBD1, a call that cannot be tested without DNA. The CDR3 has 14 residues. Germline V CDR1 and CDR2: SQVTM, ANQGSEA. This CDR3 is CSVGRTGNTGELFF.